Listed here is a single TCR beta chain. This sample is part of a study of blood T cell repertoires in COVID-19. Study-level background: The United States, Italy and Spain were the sources of the acute and convalescent COVID-19 samples. PBMCs, B-cell-depleted T cells, or T cells were the source of the cDNA or gDNA that made up the material.

The germline V gene has CDR1 LNHDA and CDR2 SQIVND (reference sequence). The CDR3 is 15 residues long. V lost 9 bases and J lost 0; bases outside the gene matches: 8. In the original processing: The authors estimated nucleated cell counts from reference gene primer amplification. The data were produced by immunoSEQ multiplex PCR, yet TCRdb's version contains in-frame clones alone and is incomplete. V, J and clone size are those of that table, while D and trimming were read from the DNA. The sample records 200,000 or so clones, roughly 79% being singletons. J is TRBJ1-3 and V is TRBV19; 7 nucleotides line up with TRBD1. The clonotype was recovered from a man in his 60s with active or convalescent COVID-19. The sequenced sample was peripheral blood. The CDR3 spells CASRAQGGSGNTIYF. In DNA form, the CDR3 reads TGTGCCAGCCGAGCGCAGGGGGGCTCTGGAAACACCATATATTTT.